These 18 T cell receptor beta chains were sequenced from one sample in a study of blood T cell repertoires in COVID-19. Libraries were prepared by immunoSEQ multiplex PCR; TCRdb keeps only in-frame clonotypes and omits some of them. The sample shows roughly 40,000 clones, 85% to 95% of them seen only once. Sequencing was done on a sample of peripheral blood. The source of these receptors is a man between 50 and 59 years old with COVID-19, enrolled during active disease.

The gene calls are TRBV19 and TRBJ1-2, with TRBD1 as a possible D gene (5 bases). CDR3 length: 14 residues. Germline-derived CDR1 and CDR2 are LNHDA and SQIVND (reference sequence). V lost 2 bases, J lost 8 bases, and 15 bases lay in between. CDR3 coding DNA: TGTGCCAGTAGTATAAAGGGGTTACTACGGGGCTACACCTTC. Its protein product is CASSIKGLLRGYTF.

The rearrangement joins TRBV3-1 (or the pseudogene TRBV3-2) to TRBJ2-5; weak D call: TRBD2 (6 bases). The germline V and J ends were trimmed by 3 bases and 1 base, with 12 bases remaining between them. The CDR3 is 15 amino acids. Per the germline V gene, CDR1 is LGHDT and CDR2 is YNNKEL (reference sequence). The CDR3 DNA sequence: TGTGCCAGCAGCCAGGCTAGCGTGGGCCAAGAGACCCAGTACTTC. This gives the protein CASSQASVGQETQYF.

This chain joins TRBV5-1 and TRBJ2-7; TRBD2 matches 10 bases. Germline V lookup: CDR1 SGHRS, CDR2 YFSETQ. This CDR3 is 15 amino acids long. V dropped 4 bases and J dropped 2; count of bases not matched to a gene: 6. The CDR3 region has the DNA TGCGCCAGCAGCCCCATGAGCGGGAGGGCCTACGAGCAGTACTTC. Protein: CASSPMSGRAYEQYF.

The CDR3, as DNA: TGTGCCAGCATATGGGGCAGTATCATGAACACTGAAGCTTTCTTT. As protein: CASIWGSIMNTEAFF. The rearrangement links TRBV6-5 to TRBJ1-1; D may be TRBD1 (5 bases). V lost 7 bases to trimming and J lost 0 bases, with 15 bases between them. The germline V gene has CDR1 MNHEY and CDR2 SVGAGI. The CDR3 runs 15 residues.

CDR3 coding DNA: TGTGCCAGCAGCCCTCCAGCGGGAGGCCCCGGGGAGCTGTTTTTT. Its protein is CASSPPAGGPGELFF. V is TRBV7-3 and J is TRBJ2-2, with 9 nucleotides matching TRBD2. Germline V gives CDR1 SGHTA, CDR2 FQGTGA. The junction had 7 bases not matched to a gene; V was cut back by 5 bases and J by 6 bases. This CDR3 is built from 15 residues.

V usage is TRBV3-1 (or the pseudogene TRBV3-2) and J usage is TRBJ2-3; D is uncertain. The V end was cut by 0 bases, the J end by 3 bases, with 4 bases between. Per the germline V gene, CDR1 is LGHDT and CDR2 is YNNKEL (reference sequence). This CDR3 spans 13 amino acids. Here the CDR3 DNA reads TGTGCCAGCAGCCAAGATCTGACAGATACGCAGTATTTT. Its protein is CASSQDLTDTQYF.

J is TRBJ1-2 and V is TRBV6-5; 7 bases are a match to TRBD1. Looked up from germline, CDR1 is MNHEY and CDR2 is SVGAGI. The CDR3 length is 13 residues. Losses at the gene ends were 6 bases for V and 6 bases for J; bases not matched to a gene: 7. CDR3: CASSPTGFNGYTF. The CDR3 region has the DNA TGTGCCAGCAGCCCGACAGGGTTCAATGGCTACACCTTC.

This sequence joins TRBV11-2 and TRBJ2-1; weak D call: TRBD2 (6 bases). The CDR3 is 15 amino acids. Trimming removed 0 bases at V and 8 bases at J, with 14 bases between. Per the germline V gene, CDR1 is SGHAT and CDR2 is FQNNGV. The CDR3 bases are TGTGCCAGCAGCTTAGATGCGGGAACTCGCGATGAGCAGTTCTTC. Its protein is CASSLDAGTRDEQFF. Complete variable domain (other parts from reference TRBV11-2 and TRBJ2-1): EAGVAQSPRYKIIEKRQSVAFWCNPISGHATLYWYQQILGQGPKLLIQFQNNGVVDDSQLPKDRFSAERLKGVDSTLKIQPAKLEDSAVYLCASSLDAGTRDEQFFGPGTRLTVL.

The chain couples TRBV15 to TRBJ2-5, with TRBD1 matching 9 bases. The CDR3 runs 15 residues. J gave up 1 base and V 5 bases, and 5 bases lay outside the gene matches. The germline gives CDR1 LNHNV, CDR2 YYDKDF (reference sequence). This chain's CDR3 is CATSGGDRVQETQYF. In DNA, the CDR3 is TGTGCCACCAGCGGGGGGGACAGGGTCCAAGAGACCCAGTACTTC.

This clone turned up a few times. V is TRBV6-5 and J is TRBJ1-3, with no clear D. Trimming took 6 bases from V and 0 from J, leaving 12 bases between them. Germline loops: CDR1 MNHEY, CDR2 SVGAGI. The CDR3 contains 15 residues. The CDR3 sequence: CASSGETGSGNTIYF. Here the CDR3 DNA reads TGTGCCAGCAGCGGGGAGACCGGCTCTGGAAACACCATATATTTT.

This clone was seen only once. This chain connects TRBV11-2 to TRBJ1-1; tentatively, D is TRBD1 (5 bases). V lost 6 bases to trimming and J lost 1 base, with 12 bases between them. Per the germline V gene, CDR1 is SGHAT and CDR2 is FQNNGV. There are 14 residues in the CDR3. The CDR3 DNA reads as TGTGCCAGCAGGTCCGGGGGAAGGAACACTGAAGCTTTCTTT. Translated, it gives CASRSGGRNTEAFF.

The V and J genes are TRBV5-1 and TRBJ2-7, with D perhaps TRBD2 (5 bases). In germline, CDR1 is SGHRS, CDR2 YFSETQ. The V gene lost 5 bases and the J gene lost 4 bases, with 13 bases spanning the gap. The length of the CDR3 is 13 residues. CDR3 loop: CASREADGYEQYF. For the CDR3, the DNA is TGCGCCAGCAGGGAGGCGGATGGGTACGAGCAGTACTTC.

The rearrangement uses TRBV21-1 and TRBJ2-3; the table's D call TRBD2 went unverified against the DNA. TRBV21-1 counts as a pseudogene. CDR3 size: 14 residues. CDR3 amino acids: CASRTRYLTDTQYF. In nucleotides, the CDR3 is TGTGCCAGCCGGACTAGATACCTCACAGATACGCAGTATTTT.

The rearrangement uses TRBV27 and TRBJ2-1, with D perhaps matching TRBD1 (6 bases). This CDR3 contains 16 residues. The V gene's germline CDR1 is MNHEY and CDR2 SMNVEV (reference sequence). Deletions cut 5 bases from V and 0 bases from J, with 14 bases between. CDR3 in amino acids: CASSPGQRSSYNEQFF. In nucleotides, the CDR3 is TGTGCCAGCAGTCCCGGACAGAGGAGCTCCTACAATGAGCAGTTCTTC.

The sample holds a few counts of this clone. This sample also contains other DNA sequences that code for the same CDR3. This sequence joins TRBV30 and TRBJ1-2; TRBD1 agrees at 9 bases. J was trimmed by 5 bases and V by 1 base; bases with no gene match: 2. The CDR3 is made up of 13 amino acids. Germline assignment: CDR1 GTSNPN and CDR2 SVGIG (reference sequence). Here the CDR3 reads CAWSGGTGYGYTF. The CDR3 DNA reads as TGTGCCTGGAGTGGCGGGACAGGGTATGGCTACACCTTC.

V is TRBV5-4 and J is TRBJ1-2, with 8 bases matching TRBD1. After removal of 3 bases from V and 8 bases from J, the junction contained 6 bases not matched to a gene. Germline CDR1 and CDR2: SGHNT and YYREEE (reference sequence). The CDR3 spans 13 residues. CDR3 protein: CASSSGQGQGYTF. The CDR3 DNA sequence: TGTGCCAGCAGCTCCGGACAGGGCCAGGGCTACACCTTC. The whole variable domain, remainder taken from reference TRBV5-4 and TRBJ1-2, is ETGVTQSPTHLIKTRGQQVTLRCSSQSGHNTVSWYQQALGQGPQFIFQYYREEENGRGNFPPRFSGLQFPNYSSELNVNALELDDSALYLCASSSGQGQGYTFGSGTRLTVV.

This clone has just one count. The rearrangement links TRBV7-9 to TRBJ2-7; 7 bases are a match to TRBD2. The CDR3 runs to 13 residues. V shed 4 bases, J shed 0 bases, and the junction held 0 bases outside the gene matches. Germline V gene lookup returns CDR1 SEHNR and CDR2 FQNEAQ (reference sequence). CDR3 sequence: CASSWDYSYEQYF. Written as DNA, the CDR3 is TGTGCCAGCAGCTGGGACTACTCCTACGAGCAGTACTTC.

CDR3 DNA: TGTGCCAGCAGCTTGAATTGGGAGGGCGGCACAGATACGCAGTATTTT. This sequence encodes CASSLNWEGGTDTQYF. The V call is TRBV5-4, the J call TRBJ2-3; 7 bases are shared with TRBD2. The V gene's germline CDR1 is SGHNT and CDR2 YYREEE (reference sequence). This CDR3 has 16 amino acids. Trimming at V came to 1 base and at J to 1 base, leaving 6 bases not matched to a gene.